This T cell receptor beta chain was recovered during a study of shared clonotypes between healthy human individuals. General study findings and limits: Researchers found naive subsets generally carried larger estimated richness than memory subsets. Compared with clonotypes that all four donors shared, non-shared clonotypes had lower generation probabilities. Naive CD4 clonotypes overlapped across a handful of donors at roughly 5%.

Clones were read by immunoSEQ multiplex PCR, and TCRdb kept only the in-frame ones, dropping some. The sample records 1 million to 1.3 million clones, around 78% being singletons. Regarding this clone: Its antigen is as yet unknown.

Those who donated were healthy HIV-negative adults, with no recent acute infections or vaccinations reported. The V end was cut by 5 bases, the J end by 1 base, with 14 bases between. Looked up from germline, CDR1 is SGHAT and CDR2 is FQDESV (reference sequence). The length of the CDR3 is 15 residues. The V call is TRBV11-1, the J call TRBJ1-2; possibly TRBD1 for D (6 bases). The sequenced sample was memory CD4+ T cells from PBMCs. The sample's subset: CD45RA-negative fraction. The clonotype was recovered from a man aged 18 to 29 in good health. Some clones in this sample may be carry-over from other donors' samples. The CDR3 here is CASSPFRGSNYGYTF. The CDR3 nucleotides read TGTGCCAGCAGCCCGTTCAGGGGCAGTAACTATGGCTACACCTTC.